Here is one T cell receptor beta chain with its context. Antigen unknown. CDR1 is SGHRS, CDR2 YFSETQ, per germline. V was trimmed by 1 base and J by 4 bases, leaving 17 bases between them. This CDR3 comprises 16 residues. The data were obtained in a study of T cells after yellow fever vaccination. Whole-study context: For low cell numbers, libraries were made with SMART-Seq v4 Ultra Low Input. Study-wide results and limits: Post-booster samples contained most primary-vaccination clones (approximately 97% CD4, approximately 88% CD8).

In TCRdb, the 5' RACE reads were re-called with MiXCR into one record per CDR3 protein. This sample has more than 350,000 distinct CDR3 sequences, with more than 9% found just once. V is TRBV5-1 and J is TRBJ2-5; D perhaps matches TRBD1 (6 bases). This receptor was identified in a man younger than 35 who received the YFV17D yellow fever vaccine. The source material was PBMCs, sampled on the day of the first yellow fever vaccination. CDR3 in DNA: TGCGCCAGCAGCTTGTCGGTAGGGGGAATCGGAGAGACCCAGTACTTC. It translates to CASSLSVGGIGETQYF.